The 7 T cell receptor beta chains listed next were all sequenced from one sample in a study of blood T cell repertoires in COVID-19. Profiling relied on immunoSEQ multiplex PCR, and the TCRdb table lists in-frame clones only, not all of them. This table has under 50,000 clones, about four fifths appearing once. Source material: peripheral blood. The receptors derive from a woman in her sixties or seventies with acute or convalescent COVID-19.

The V gene is TRBV24-1, the J gene TRBJ2-1; 8 bases align to TRBD1. The CDR3 runs 15 residues. Germline lookup yields CDR1 KGHDR and CDR2 SFDVKD. The junction had 7 bases not matched to a gene; V was cut back by 2 bases and J by 8 bases. This CDR3 reads CATSDSGRGQDEQFF. The CDR3 DNA reads as TGTGCCACCAGTGATTCAGGCAGGGGGCAGGATGAGCAGTTCTTC.

This chain links TRBV11-2 with TRBJ1-1; a weak D match, TRBD1 (6 bases). CDR1 is SGHAT and CDR2 is FQNNGV in the germline V gene. V was shortened by 5 bases and J by 0 bases, with 10 bases between the two germline ends. This CDR3 comprises 14 residues. The CDR3 reads CASSQGSVNTEAFF. CDR3 DNA: TGTGCCAGCAGCCAGGGGTCGGTGAACACTGAAGCTTTCTTT.

The chain joins TRBV18 to TRBJ2-6; D not resolved. V was cut by 1 base and J by 1 base, with 11 bases left in between. Germline V gives CDR1 KGHSH, CDR2 LQKENI. The CDR3 covers 17 residues. The CDR3: CASSPQWSTSGANVLTF. The DNA of the CDR3 is TGTGCCAGCTCACCACAATGGTCCACATCTGGGGCCAACGTCCTGACTTTC.

This clone was found once. The CDR3 loop reads CASSLGPNQPQHF. CDR3 sequence (DNA): TGTGCCAGCAGCTTAGGGCCGAATCAGCCCCAGCATTTT. V is TRBV11-3 and J is TRBJ1-5; D ambiguous. V lost 1 base to trimming and J lost 4 bases, with 5 bases between them. CDR1 is SGHNT, CDR2 YENEEA, per germline. The CDR3 is 13 amino acids.

V and J are TRBV7-2 and TRBJ2-5, with 9 nucleotides matching TRBD1. The V gene's germline CDR1 is SGHTA and CDR2 FQGNSA. This CDR3 is 14 amino acids long. Trimming removed 1 base from V and 7 bases from J; junction bases left unmatched: 4. CDR3 nucleotide sequence: TGTGCCAGCAGCTTAGGGACAGGGGTCGGGACCCAGTACTTC. It specifies CASSLGTGVGTQYF.

This chain connects TRBV19 to TRBJ2-6; the D gene is possibly TRBD2 (6 bases). CDR3 length: 17 amino acids. Germline-derived CDR1 and CDR2 are LNHDA and SQIVND (reference sequence). V lost 4 bases to trimming and J lost 0 bases, with 13 bases between them. The CDR3 sequence: CASSNRRTNSGANVLTF. For the CDR3, the DNA is TGTGCCAGTAGTAACCGGCGGACTAACTCTGGGGCCAACGTCCTGACTTTC.

The rearrangement uses TRBV6-5 and TRBJ1-2; 10 nucleotides match TRBD1. CDR3 length equals 15 residues. The junction had 10 bases not matched to a gene; V was cut back by 6 bases and J by 6 bases. Germline V gene lookup returns CDR1 MNHEY and CDR2 SVGAGI. CDR3 in amino acids: CASRATGQGNNGYTF. The CDR3, as DNA: TGTGCCAGCAGAGCGACGGGACAGGGGAATAATGGCTACACCTTC.